A selection of T cell receptor beta chains follows, all from one sample in a study of blood T cell repertoires in COVID-19. TCRdb's table, derived via immunoSEQ multiplex PCR, lists solely in-frame clones and lacks some. The sample records over 250,000 clones, 88% being singletons. Sequenced material: PBMCs or T cells enriched from blood (not recorded which). The receptors shown here come from a woman in her 30s who had recovered from COVID-19. CDR3s include the opening cysteine and the closing phenylalanine or tryptophan. The order of the fields is D gene, clone size, J gene, V gene, CDR3 protein, CDR3 DNA. D genes are given only for firm matches. Rows may omit the clone size; those that give it use once, few, many or a size class.

d_gene: .; abundance: .; j_gene: TRBJ2-1; v_gene: TRBV15; CDR3aa: CATRQTDASWEQFF; CDR3nt: TGTGCCACCCGCCAGACTGATGCCTCTTGGGAGCAGTTCTTC
d_gene: TRBD2; abundance: .; j_gene: TRBJ2-1; v_gene: TRBV7-9; CDR3aa: CADGGWEGHNEQFF; CDR3nt: TGTGCCGACGGTGGGTGGGAGGGCCACAATGAGCAGTTCTTC
d_gene: .; abundance: few; j_gene: TRBJ2-7; v_gene: TRBV30; CDR3aa: CAWSVGLKGEQYF; CDR3nt: TGTGCCTGGAGTGTGGGGCTAAAGGGCGAGCAGTACTTC
d_gene: TRBD2; abundance: .; j_gene: TRBJ2-1; v_gene: TRBV27; CDR3aa: CASSLLVAGICHEQFF; CDR3nt: TGTGCCAGCAGTTTATTAGTAGCGGGAATCTGCCATGAGCAGTTCTTC
d_gene: .; abundance: .; j_gene: TRBJ2-5; v_gene: TRBV19; CDR3aa: CASSAGLGRETQYF; CDR3nt: TGTGCCAGTAGTGCGGGCCTCGGCCGAGAGACCCAGTACTTC
d_gene: .; abundance: once; j_gene: TRBJ1-6; v_gene: TRBV19; CDR3aa: CASKPGQGNSPLHF; CDR3nt: TGTGCCAGCAAACCAGGGCAGGGGAATTCACCCCTCCACTTT
d_gene: .; abundance: .; j_gene: TRBJ1-2; v_gene: TRBV6-2/TRBV6-3; CDR3aa: CASSYSARGGYTF; CDR3nt: TGTGCCAGCAGTTATTCGGCTAGGGGTGGCTACACCTTC
d_gene: .; abundance: .; j_gene: TRBJ1-2; v_gene: TRBV20-1; CDR3aa: CSASPTEGYTF; CDR3nt: TGCAGTGCTAGCCCGACAGAGGGCTACACCTTC
d_gene: .; abundance: once; j_gene: TRBJ2-2; v_gene: TRBV4-1; CDR3aa: CASSESPAGIVFTGELFF; CDR3nt: TGCGCCAGCAGCGAATCCCCTGCAGGGATTGTTTTCACCGGGGAGCTGTTTTTT
d_gene: TRBD1; abundance: .; j_gene: TRBJ2-3; v_gene: TRBV5-6; CDR3aa: CASSPPRQGSTDTQYF; CDR3nt: TGTGCCAGCAGCCCCCCCAGACAGGGAAGCACAGATACGCAGTATTTT
d_gene: .; abundance: .; j_gene: TRBJ1-1; v_gene: TRBV7-3; CDR3aa: CASSLSRGTEAFF; CDR3nt: TGTGCCAGCAGCCTTAGTAGGGGCACTGAAGCTTTCTTT
d_gene: .; abundance: .; j_gene: TRBJ1-2; v_gene: TRBV14; CDR3aa: CASSLRDTVFGYTF; CDR3nt: TGTGCCAGCAGCCTCCGGGACACAGTATTTGGCTACACCTTC
d_gene: .; abundance: .; j_gene: TRBJ2-7; v_gene: TRBV13; CDR3aa: CASSLTRMPQDF; CDR3nt: TGTGCCAGCAGCTTAACCCGAATGCCTCAGGACTTC
d_gene: .; abundance: few; j_gene: TRBJ1-3; v_gene: TRBV19; CDR3aa: CAVQRGGSSGNTIYF; CDR3nt: TGTGCCGTTCAAAGGGGAGGAAGCTCTGGAAACACCATATATTTT
d_gene: .; abundance: few; j_gene: TRBJ2-1; v_gene: TRBV29-1; CDR3aa: CSVEGAIRGLGEQFF; CDR3nt: TGCAGCGTTGAAGGTGCAATACGGGGACTCGGTGAGCAGTTCTTC
d_gene: .; abundance: .; j_gene: TRBJ2-2; v_gene: TRBV7-7; CDR3aa: CASSSGGSGELFF; CDR3nt: TGTGCCAGCAGCTCTGGCGGGTCCGGGGAGCTGTTTTTT
d_gene: .; abundance: .; j_gene: TRBJ1-2; v_gene: TRBV19; CDR3aa: CASSIGQIGYTF; CDR3nt: TGTGCCAGTAGTATAGGACAGATTGGCTACACCTTC
d_gene: .; abundance: once; j_gene: TRBJ1-2; v_gene: TRBV27; CDR3aa: CASSFGPNYGYTF; CDR3nt: TGTGCCAGCAGTTTTGGGCCAAACTATGGCTACACCTTC
d_gene: TRBD2; abundance: .; j_gene: TRBJ2-5; v_gene: TRBV5-6; CDR3aa: CASSFSGGARETQYF; CDR3nt: TGTGCCAGCAGTTTTAGCGGGGGGGCAAGGGAGACCCAGTACTTC
d_gene: .; abundance: once; j_gene: TRBJ1-4; v_gene: TRBV6-1; CDR3aa: CASSEVAGWTTNEKLFF; CDR3nt: TGTGCCAGCAGTGAAGTGGCAGGATGGACAACTAATGAAAAACTGTTTTTT
d_gene: TRBD1; abundance: .; j_gene: TRBJ1-1; v_gene: TRBV12-3/TRBV12-4; CDR3aa: CASTITGGTEAFF; CDR3nt: TGTGCCAGCACTATTACAGGGGGCACTGAAGCTTTCTTT
d_gene: .; abundance: .; j_gene: TRBJ1-5; v_gene: TRBV5-5; CDR3aa: CASSLRQGFNQPQHF; CDR3nt: TGTGCCAGCAGCTTGAGGCAGGGCTTTAATCAGCCCCAGCATTTT
d_gene: TRBD1; abundance: .; j_gene: TRBJ1-1; v_gene: TRBV28; CDR3aa: CASSWGQHNEAFF; CDR3nt: TGTGCCAGCAGTTGGGGACAGCACAATGAAGCTTTCTTT
d_gene: .; abundance: once; j_gene: TRBJ1-1; v_gene: TRBV11-2; CDR3aa: CASSEAARALNTEAFF; CDR3nt: TGTGCCAGCAGCGAGGCGGCGAGGGCCTTGAACACTGAAGCTTTCTTT
d_gene: .; abundance: .; j_gene: TRBJ2-2; v_gene: TRBV3-1/TRBV3-2; CDR3aa: CASRPPDTGELFF; CDR3nt: TGTGCCAGCAGACCCCCAGACACCGGGGAGCTGTTTTTT
d_gene: .; abundance: once; j_gene: TRBJ1-3; v_gene: TRBV3-1/TRBV3-2; CDR3aa: CASSPSDTAGNTIYF; CDR3nt: TGTGCCAGCAGCCCGTCGGACACAGCTGGAAACACCATATATTTT
d_gene: TRBD1; abundance: .; j_gene: TRBJ1-5; v_gene: TRBV6-6; CDR3aa: CASLPGQGYQPQHF; CDR3nt: TGTGCCAGCCTCCCAGGACAGGGGTATCAGCCCCAGCATTTT
d_gene: .; abundance: .; j_gene: TRBJ2-1; v_gene: TRBV11-3; CDR3aa: CASSVWGQGTNEQFF; CDR3nt: TGTGCCAGCAGCGTTTGGGGGCAAGGGACCAATGAGCAGTTCTTC
d_gene: TRBD1; abundance: once; j_gene: TRBJ1-6; v_gene: TRBV30; CDR3aa: CAWNPDRVSPLHF; CDR3nt: TGTGCCTGGAACCCGGACAGGGTTTCACCCCTCCACTTT
d_gene: TRBD2; abundance: .; j_gene: TRBJ2-5; v_gene: TRBV4-3; CDR3aa: CASSQVVGGGRDQETQYF; CDR3nt: TGCGCCAGCAGCCAAGTTGTGGGCGGGGGGCGAGACCAAGAGACCCAGTACTTC
d_gene: TRBD2; abundance: .; j_gene: TRBJ2-1; v_gene: TRBV9; CDR3aa: CASSAGTSGAWGNEQFF; CDR3nt: TGTGCCAGCAGCGCCGGGACTAGCGGGGCTTGGGGCAATGAGCAGTTCTTC
d_gene: .; abundance: .; j_gene: TRBJ1-1; v_gene: TRBV9; CDR3aa: CASSGEQDTEAFF; CDR3nt: TGTGCCAGCAGCGGAGAACAGGACACTGAAGCTTTCTTT
d_gene: .; abundance: .; j_gene: TRBJ2-5; v_gene: TRBV6-5; CDR3aa: CASSYSKEGTQYF; CDR3nt: TGTGCCAGCAGTTACTCGAAAGAGGGGACCCAGTACTTC
d_gene: .; abundance: few; j_gene: TRBJ2-7; v_gene: TRBV11-1; CDR3aa: CASNQGFSYEQYF; CDR3nt: TGTGCCAGCAACCAGGGTTTTTCCTACGAGCAGTACTTC
d_gene: TRBD1; abundance: .; j_gene: TRBJ1-2; v_gene: TRBV9; CDR3aa: CASSGDREGSYGYTF; CDR3nt: TGTGCCAGCAGCGGAGACAGGGAAGGCAGCTATGGCTACACCTTC
d_gene: .; abundance: .; j_gene: TRBJ1-1; v_gene: TRBV9; CDR3aa: CASSAADPGHRPEAFF; CDR3nt: TGTGCCAGCAGCGCAGCCGACCCGGGACACCGACCTGAAGCTTTCTTT
d_gene: TRBD1; abundance: .; j_gene: TRBJ1-6; v_gene: TRBV7-9; CDR3aa: CASSTTTGGGSSPLHF; CDR3nt: TGTGCCAGCAGCACCACGACAGGGGGCGGGAGTTCACCCCTCCACTTT
d_gene: .; abundance: .; j_gene: TRBJ2-3; v_gene: TRBV11-2; CDR3aa: CASSLVAYTDTQYF; CDR3nt: TGTGCCAGCAGCTTAGTTGCCTACACAGATACGCAGTATTTT
d_gene: .; abundance: .; j_gene: TRBJ2-1; v_gene: TRBV2; CDR3aa: CASSLRAGQYNEQFF; CDR3nt: TGTGCCAGCAGCTTACGGGCGGGACAGTACAATGAGCAGTTCTTC
d_gene: TRBD1; abundance: .; j_gene: TRBJ1-2; v_gene: TRBV4-3; CDR3aa: CASRGQGIFPMGYTF; CDR3nt: TGCGCCAGCCGAGGACAGGGGATTTTCCCGATGGGCTACACCTTC
d_gene: TRBD1; abundance: .; j_gene: TRBJ2-7; v_gene: TRBV28; CDR3aa: CASSKTGGYEQYF; CDR3nt: TGTGCCAGCAGCAAGACAGGGGGCTACGAGCAGTACTTC
d_gene: .; abundance: .; j_gene: TRBJ1-5; v_gene: TRBV28; CDR3aa: CASSLTLRGRGYNQPQHF; CDR3nt: TGTGCCAGCAGTTTAACCCTCAGGGGCAGGGGCTATAATCAGCCCCAGCATTTT
d_gene: TRBD2; abundance: .; j_gene: TRBJ2-5; v_gene: TRBV18; CDR3aa: CASSGLAGVETQYF; CDR3nt: TGTGCCAGCTCCGGACTAGCGGGGGTGGAGACCCAGTACTTC
d_gene: TRBD1; abundance: .; j_gene: TRBJ1-1; v_gene: TRBV7-9; CDR3aa: CATLLRQGENTEAFF; CDR3nt: TGTGCCACACTTCTCAGACAGGGTGAGAACACTGAAGCTTTCTTT
d_gene: .; abundance: .; j_gene: TRBJ1-2; v_gene: TRBV19; CDR3aa: CASSIEGSPSYGYTF; CDR3nt: TGTGCCAGTAGTATAGAGGGCAGCCCATCCTATGGCTACACCTTC
d_gene: TRBD1; abundance: .; j_gene: TRBJ2-7; v_gene: TRBV28; CDR3aa: CASSLLGQGYEQYF; CDR3nt: TGTGCCAGCAGTTTGTTGGGACAGGGATACGAGCAGTACTTC
d_gene: .; abundance: .; j_gene: TRBJ2-4; v_gene: TRBV9; CDR3aa: CASSGAGGGGIQYF; CDR3nt: TGTGCCAGCAGCGGGGCAGGAGGGGGCGGCATTCAGTACTTC
d_gene: TRBD2; abundance: .; j_gene: TRBJ2-7; v_gene: TRBV3-1/TRBV3-2; CDR3aa: CASSQRLAGGAYEQYF; CDR3nt: TGTGCCAGCAGCCAGCGACTAGCGGGAGGCGCCTACGAGCAGTACTTC
d_gene: TRBD1; abundance: once; j_gene: TRBJ1-3; v_gene: TRBV27; CDR3aa: CASSQTGAANTIYF; CDR3nt: TGTGCCAGCAGTCAGACAGGGGCAGCAAACACCATATATTTT
d_gene: .; abundance: .; j_gene: TRBJ2-2; v_gene: TRBV18; CDR3aa: CASSERLHERVAGELFF; CDR3nt: TGTGCCAGCTCAGAGCGCCTTCATGAGAGGGTGGCCGGGGAGCTGTTTTTT
d_gene: .; abundance: .; j_gene: TRBJ2-7; v_gene: TRBV28; CDR3aa: CASTIGGLSIYEQYF; CDR3nt: TGTGCCAGCACCATAGGGGGTCTCTCCATCTACGAGCAGTACTTC
d_gene: TRBD1; abundance: .; j_gene: TRBJ1-6; v_gene: TRBV28; CDR3aa: CASKGQGGISYNSPLHF; CDR3nt: TGTGCCAGCAAAGGACAGGGGGGTATTTCCTATAATTCACCCCTCCACTTT
d_gene: TRBD2; abundance: .; j_gene: TRBJ2-1; v_gene: TRBV7-2; CDR3aa: CASRGIGLAGEGEQFF; CDR3nt: TGTGCCAGCAGGGGAATTGGACTAGCGGGAGAAGGTGAGCAGTTCTTC